This entry lists 32 T cell receptor beta chains sequenced from one sample in a study of T-cell memory formation after mild COVID-19. Each CDR3 protein gets one entry after TCRdb re-called the 5' RACE reads with MiXCR. The sample has about 240,000 distinct CDR3 sequences, 9.4% seen once. The sequenced sample consisted of PBMCs or a T cell subset sorted from them (not recorded which). The receptors originated from a man aged 18 to 30 who had mild COVID-19 (a few samples of this study predate the infection). Cell type and time point are not known.

This clonotype showed up just a few times. The chain has TRBV9 and TRBJ2-7; TRBD1 matches at 7 bases. With V trimmed by 2 bases and J by 0 bases, 5 bases remained unmatched. CDR1 is SGDLS, CDR2 YYNGEE, per germline. The CDR3 loop spans 15 amino acids. The CDR3 sequence: CASSVTGSSSYEQYF. CDR3 in DNA: TGTGCCAGCAGCGTGACAGGGTCAAGCTCCTACGAGCAGTACTTC.

The rearrangement links TRBV7-9 to TRBJ1-4, with a tentative D call TRBD1 (6 bases). Trimming removed 3 bases from V and 5 bases from J, with 10 bases in between. CDR1 and CDR2 (germline): SEHNR, FQNEAQ (reference sequence). This CDR3 has 14 residues. This CDR3 reads CASSLTGGNEKLFF. The CDR3 DNA sequence: TGTGCCAGCAGCTTGACAGGAGGAAATGAAAAACTGTTTTTT.

In its sample, this clonotype was seen a few times. The rearrangement joins TRBV12-3 or TRBV12-4 to TRBJ1-5; D uncertain. With 3 bases removed from V and 3 bases from J, the gap between germline ends came to 12 bases. The CDR3 is made up of 15 amino acids. CDR3 in DNA: TGTGCCAGCAGTTTCCTGCCCCGTAACAATCAGCCCCAGCATTTT. Amino acid sequence: CASSFLPRNNQPQHF.

The J gene is TRBJ2-1, the V gene TRBV6-6; the D gene is possibly TRBD1 (5 bases). V was shortened by 1 base and J by 6 bases, with 10 bases between the two germline ends. The CDR3 consists of 14 residues. The germline V gene encodes CDR1 MNHNY and CDR2 SVGAGI (reference sequence). DNA of the CDR3: TGTGCCAGCAGTTACTGGCGTCAGGGCAATGAGCAGTTCTTC. It specifies CASSYWRQGNEQFF.

The table lists this clonotype with a few counts. The V and J genes are TRBV15 and TRBJ1-5, with D tentatively TRBD1 (6 bases). The CDR3 has 15 residues. Germline CDR1 reads LNHNV; CDR2 reads YYDKDF (reference sequence). V was clipped by 3 bases and J by 2 bases, with 11 bases between them. This CDR3 reads CATSRGAVGNQPQHF. The CDR3 nucleotides read TGTGCCACCAGCAGGGGGGCAGTGGGCAATCAGCCCCAGCATTTT.

J is TRBJ2-1 and V is TRBV20-1, with D unclear. V was pared by 7 bases and J by 9 bases, with 19 bases between. From germline, CDR1 is DFQATT and CDR2 SNEGSKA (reference sequence). This CDR3 is built from 13 residues. The CDR3 spells CSVWGSAYGEQFF. DNA of the CDR3: TGCAGTGTTTGGGGTTCCGCCTACGGTGAGCAGTTCTTC.

This clonotype was seen more than once but under ten times. This chain uses TRBV5-4 with TRBJ2-2; tentative D call: TRBD1 (6 bases). Trimming took 1 base from V and 4 from J, leaving 14 bases between them. The length of the CDR3 is 16 residues. Looked up from germline, CDR1 is SGHNT and CDR2 is YYREEE (reference sequence). CDR3 DNA: TGTGCCAGCAGCTTGAGTGGGACATCACTCACCGGGGAGCTGTTTTTT. Translating it yields CASSLSGTSLTGELFF.

This clonotype showed up just a few times. The chain links TRBV7-2 to TRBJ2-3; 14 bases map to TRBD2. Looked up from germline, CDR1 is SGHTA and CDR2 is FQGNSA. Trimming took 2 bases from V and 6 from J; bases not matched to a gene: 10. This CDR3 has 18 amino acids. CDR3 region: CASSLWGLAGVKGDTQYF. As DNA, the CDR3 is TGTGCCAGCAGCTTATGGGGACTAGCGGGGGTAAAAGGGGATACGCAGTATTTT.

The rearrangement links TRBV10-3 to TRBJ2-1, with a weak D call TRBD2 (5 bases). Germline lookup yields CDR1 ENHRY and CDR2 SYGVKD. With 4 bases removed from V and 8 bases from J, the gap between germline ends came to 9 bases. The CDR3 totals 12 residues. The CDR3 loop is CAISAHGDEQFF. The CDR3 DNA reads as TGTGCCATCAGTGCGCACGGGGATGAGCAGTTCTTC.

The chain employs TRBV29-1 and TRBJ1-2; weak D call: TRBD1 (6 bases). Germline V gives CDR1 SQVTM, CDR2 ANQGSEA. The ends were cut back, 5 bases at V and 5 bases at J, with 15 bases in the middle. The CDR3 is 13 residues long. This CDR3 reads CSVRRTATYGYTF. DNA for the CDR3: TGCAGCGTTCGCCGGACAGCAACTTATGGCTACACCTTC.

The chain couples TRBV18 to TRBJ1-2, with TRBD1 matching 7 bases. There are 13 residues in the CDR3. Germline loops: CDR1 KGHSH, CDR2 LQKENI. The trim removed 5 bases at V and 4 bases at J, leaving 4 bases unmatched. The CDR3 bases are TGTGCCAGCTCAACTGACAGGGCCTATGGCTACACCTTC. Translated: CASSTDRAYGYTF.

This clonotype turned up a few times. The gene calls are TRBV20-1 and TRBJ1-1, with D perhaps matching TRBD1 (5 bases). The CDR3 runs 12 residues. Germline V gene sequence: CDR1 DFQATT, CDR2 SNEGSKA (reference sequence). The CDR3 loop reads CSYLGGNTEAFF. The CDR3 bases are TGCTCCTACTTGGGGGGGAACACTGAAGCTTTCTTT.

This clonotype occurred a few times. The chain is built from TRBV12-3 or TRBV12-4 and TRBJ1-1, with D uncertain. CDR3 length: 13 residues. Trimming shortened V by 3 bases and J by 6 bases, and 11 bases separated the two germline ends. The DNA of the CDR3 is TGTGCCAGCAGTTTTGGAGGGCCCCCTGAAGCTTTCTTT. This encodes CASSFGGPPEAFF.

This clonotype was found a few times. CDR3 sequence reads: CASSNLGTSENIQYF. The CDR3, as DNA: TGTGCCAGCAGCAACCTAGGGACTAGCGAAAACATTCAGTACTTC. The chain couples TRBV11-2 to TRBJ2-4; 10 positions match TRBD2. J was trimmed by 5 bases and V by 5 bases; bases with no gene match: 6. CDR1 SGHAT and CDR2 FQNNGV come from the germline V gene. The CDR3 extends over 15 amino acids.

This clonotype has only a few counts. The CDR3 region is CASSKESISGGNTDTQYF. The CDR3 DNA follows: TGTGCCAGCAGCAAAGAGTCGATTAGCGGGGGGAACACAGATACGCAGTATTTT. The genes are TRBV21-1 and TRBJ2-3; the table calls TRBD2, which could not be checked here. TRBV21-1 is a listed pseudogene. CDR3 length equals 18 residues.

This clonotype was seen ten or more times. The chain links TRBV12-5 to TRBJ2-4, with D unresolved. In germline, CDR1 is LGHNT, CDR2 FRNRAP. The CDR3 totals 15 residues. The germline V and J ends were trimmed by 6 bases and 0 bases, with 12 bases remaining between them. The CDR3 loop is CASGTADLAKNIQYF. Written as DNA, the CDR3 is TGTGCTAGTGGGACCGCGGATCTAGCCAAAAACATTCAGTACTTC.

This chain connects TRBV7-3 to TRBJ2-5; D is perhaps TRBD1 or TRBD2 (5 bases each). This CDR3 region has 15 residues. Germline V CDR1 and CDR2: SGHTA, FQGTGA. V was trimmed by 1 base and J by 4 bases, leaving 13 bases between them. The CDR3 spells CASSLMASGTETQYF. The CDR3 region has the DNA TGTGCCAGCAGCTTAATGGCTTCTGGGACAGAGACCCAGTACTTC. Using reference TRBV7-3 and TRBJ2-5 for the parts outside the CDR3, the full variable domain is GAGVSQTPSNKVTEKGKYVELRCDPISGHTALYWYRQSLGQGPEFLIYFQGTGAADDSGLPNDRFFAVRPEGSVSTLKIQRTERGDSAVYLCASSLMASGTETQYFGPGTRLLVL.

This chain connects TRBV4-2 to TRBJ2-1; 8 nucleotides line up with TRBD1. The CDR3 is 16 amino acids. Germline CDR1 LGHNA, CDR2 YNFKEQ. J was trimmed by 7 bases and V by 4 bases; bases with no gene match: 12. CDR3 region: CASSLRAQGALNEQFF. CDR3 DNA sequence: TGTGCCAGCAGCCTACGAGCCCAGGGGGCGCTTAATGAGCAGTTCTTC.

This sequence joins TRBV12-3 or TRBV12-4 and TRBJ1-2; D might be TRBD1 (5 bases). V was clipped by 3 bases and J by 4 bases, with 9 bases between them. The CDR3 length is 13 residues. The CDR3: CASSFGHLYGYTF. The CDR3 DNA is TGTGCCAGCAGTTTCGGACACCTCTATGGCTACACCTTC.

This clonotype occurred a few times. V is TRBV5-1 and J is TRBJ2-2; D assignment may be TRBD1 or TRBD2 (5 bases each). The CDR3 has 16 residues. From germline, CDR1 is SGHRS and CDR2 YFSETQ. The V end was cut by 4 bases, the J end by 8 bases, with 21 bases between. The CDR3 sequence: CASSATGTVVPGELFF. CDR3 nucleotides: TGCGCCAGCAGCGCGACCGGGACGGTGGTCCCGGGGGAGCTGTTTTTT. Full variable domain (rest looked up from reference TRBV5-1 and TRBJ2-2): KAGVTQTPRYLIKTRGQQVTLSCSPISGHRSVSWYQQTPGQGLQFLFEYFSETQRNKGNFPGRFSGRQFSNSRSEMNVSTLELGDSALYLCASSATGTVVPGELFFGEGSRLTVL.

This clonotype was counted many times. The V gene is TRBV7-8, the J gene TRBJ1-1; 9 bases map to TRBD1. From germline, CDR1 is SGHVS and CDR2 FQNEAQ. J gave up 4 bases and V 1 base, and 7 bases lay outside the gene matches. This CDR3 has 16 residues. The CDR3 DNA follows: TGTGCCAGCAGCTTAGTAGGGGGACAGGGATCCACTGAAGCTTTCTTT. Translation gives CASSLVGGQGSTEAFF.

In its sample, this clonotype was seen many times. The rearrangement uses TRBV20-1 and TRBJ2-6; D perhaps matches TRBD1 (5 bases). The V end lost 7 bases, the J end lost 0 bases, and 16 bases lay between the germline ends. The CDR3 covers 16 residues. Per the germline V gene, CDR1 is DFQATT and CDR2 is SNEGSKA (reference sequence). CDR3 residues: CSVKTVNHSGANVLTF. DNA for the CDR3: TGCAGTGTTAAGACAGTTAACCACTCTGGGGCCAACGTCCTGACTTTC.

This clonotype has a handful of counts. The gene calls are TRBV3-1 and TRBJ1-6; possibly TRBD1 for D (5 bases). Trimming shortened V by 3 bases and J by 6 bases, and 15 bases separated the two germline ends. The CDR3 length is 16 residues. Germline V lookup: CDR1 LGHDT, CDR2 YNNKEL (reference sequence). This chain's CDR3 is CASSHHPGRLNSPLHF. In nucleotides, the CDR3 is TGTGCCAGCAGCCACCACCCGGGACGCCTTAATTCACCCCTCCACTTT.

This clonotype turned up a few times. V and J are TRBV6-6 and TRBJ2-3; D ambiguous. V lost 7 bases and J lost 1, with 9 bases in between. This CDR3 has 13 amino acids. Germline values: CDR1 MNHNY, CDR2 SVGAGI (reference sequence). The CDR3 spells CASTYFGTDTQYF. As DNA, the CDR3 is TGTGCCAGCACCTACTTCGGCACAGATACGCAGTATTTT.

There are a few counts of this clonotype. The V call is TRBV4-1, the J call TRBJ2-7, with TRBD2 matching 7 bases. Germline V lookup: CDR1 MGHRA, CDR2 YSYEKL. The CDR3 runs 17 residues. The trim removed 4 bases at V and 0 bases at J, leaving 12 bases unmatched. CDR3 residues: CASSLTLGGDASYEQYF. The CDR3 region has the DNA TGCGCCAGCAGCCTCACCCTGGGAGGGGACGCCTCCTACGAGCAGTACTTC.

This clonotype came up a few times. The chain is built from TRBV27 and TRBJ2-3; perhaps D is TRBD1 or TRBD2 (5 bases each). V was pared by 3 bases and J by 4 bases, with 11 bases between. Germline V CDR1 and CDR2: MNHEY, SMNVEV (reference sequence). The CDR3 extends over 14 amino acids. The CDR3, as DNA: TGTGCCAGCAGTTTCCGAGGGGATGCAGATACGCAGTATTTT. This translates into CASSFRGDADTQYF.

In this sample, this clonotype turned up many times. The V gene is TRBV3-1, the J gene TRBJ2-3; 12 bases map to TRBD2. The CDR3 consists of 15 residues. Germline-derived CDR1 and CDR2 are LGHDT and YNNKEL (reference sequence). Trimming took 4 bases from V and 2 from J; bases not matched to a gene: 1. The CDR3 region has the DNA TGTGCCAGCAGCCCTAGCGGGGGGGCCACAGATACGCAGTATTTT. It encodes CASSPSGGATDTQYF.

This clonotype was detected only a few times. The gene calls are TRBV6-5 and TRBJ2-3; 7 nucleotides agree with TRBD1. The CDR3 is made up of 16 amino acids. Trimming at V came to 3 bases and at J to 0 bases, leaving 6 bases not matched to a gene. Per germline, CDR1 MNHEY and CDR2 SVGAGI. For the CDR3, the DNA is TGTGCCAGCAGTTATCAGTCAGGGGGTAGCACAGATACGCAGTATTTT. Amino acid sequence: CASSYQSGGSTDTQYF.

This clonotype was recorded a few times. This rearrangement joins TRBV7-3 to TRBJ1-1, with a possible D match to TRBD1 (6 bases). From germline, CDR1 is SGHTA and CDR2 FQGTGA. The CDR3 has 13 amino acids. Trimming took off 8 bases at V and 2 bases at J, with 12 bases between the two ends. As DNA, the CDR3 is TGTGCCAGCTCGAAGGGGGACAACACTGAAGCTTTCTTT. Amino acid sequence: CASSKGDNTEAFF.

This chain joins TRBV18 and TRBJ2-1; possibly TRBD1 for D (6 bases). Trimming stripped 5 bases from V and 10 bases from J, with 15 bases between. This CDR3 has 13 amino acids. Germline V gene sequence: CDR1 KGHSH, CDR2 LQKENI. For the CDR3, the DNA is TGTGCCAGCTCATATACAGGGACCCTCGAGCAGTTCTTC. This codes for CASSYTGTLEQFF.

The sample holds a few counts of this clonotype. This chain joins TRBV4-1 and TRBJ1-1; D call uncertain. Trimming removed 1 base from V and 1 base from J, with 10 bases in between. This CDR3 has 15 amino acids. Germline V gives CDR1 MGHRA, CDR2 YSYEKL. The CDR3 reads CASSQASGRNTEAFF. DNA of the CDR3: TGCGCCAGCAGCCAAGCCTCGGGAAGGAACACTGAAGCTTTCTTT.

There are many counts of this clonotype. This rearrangement joins TRBV5-1 to TRBJ2-5; D is undetermined. Germline CDR1 is SGHRS and CDR2 is YFSETQ. The CDR3 sequence is 14 residues long. The V end lost 4 bases, the J end lost 5 bases, and 15 bases lay between the germline ends. The CDR3: CASSNRARSETQYF. The CDR3 region has the DNA TGCGCCAGCAGCAACCGGGCCCGGTCGGAGACCCAGTACTTC.